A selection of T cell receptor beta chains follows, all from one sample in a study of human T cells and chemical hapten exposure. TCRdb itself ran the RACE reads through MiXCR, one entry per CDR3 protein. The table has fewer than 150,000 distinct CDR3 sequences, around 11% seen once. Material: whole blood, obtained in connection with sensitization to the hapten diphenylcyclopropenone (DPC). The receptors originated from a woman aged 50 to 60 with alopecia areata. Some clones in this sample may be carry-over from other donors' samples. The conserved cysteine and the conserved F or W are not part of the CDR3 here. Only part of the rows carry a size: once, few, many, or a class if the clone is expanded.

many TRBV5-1 ASSLAVGTKTNEKLF
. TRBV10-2 ASSESRLAGFYEQY
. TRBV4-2 ASSQRGGPYEQY
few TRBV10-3 AISEYNEQF
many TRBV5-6 ASSLRDQGPDTQY
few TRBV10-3 AISEVPLGSGDTQY
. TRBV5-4 ASSLDRGDFYEQY
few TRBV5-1 ASSLGALEREQY
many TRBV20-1 SARDLDNEQF
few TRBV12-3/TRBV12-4 ASSFAGADTEAF
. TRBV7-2 ASSSNMGQETQY
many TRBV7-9 ASSLRATPETQY
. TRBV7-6 ASSPTWPNEKLF
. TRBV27 ASLPGLAVSSYNEQF
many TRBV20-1 SARVTLGGATEAF
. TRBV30 AWISGASKEQY
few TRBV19 ASSIIGGGTDTQY
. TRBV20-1 SAIPRTGNTEAF
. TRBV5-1 ASSRGGSGTTGELF
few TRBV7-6 ASSYARGEQF
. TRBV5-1 ASSLVDPNTEAF
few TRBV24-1 ATSDVRGKGNQPQH
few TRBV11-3 ASSGGQGREQY
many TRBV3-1 ASSPLSGRGEQY
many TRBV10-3 AISESPNQPQH
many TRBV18 ASSPASGYEQY
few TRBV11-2 ASSLGGRHLTEAF
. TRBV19 ASSPQGGIQY
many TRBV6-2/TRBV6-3 ASSELGNQPQH
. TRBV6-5 ASSYSTGEAF
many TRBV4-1 ASSQDRLASEQF
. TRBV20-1 SAKDRGYHEQF
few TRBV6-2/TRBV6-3 ASSETGLVEAF
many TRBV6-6 ASSYSSTSGSAANTGELF
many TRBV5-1 ASSSIGTIYNEQF
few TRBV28 ASSSGGRGTDTQY
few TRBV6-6 ASTYLAGSREQY
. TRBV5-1 ASSLTRASGRAVSDTQY
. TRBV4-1 ASSQISSGRVATQY
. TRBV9 ASSVESGREQF
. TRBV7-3 ASSLSPVSTDTQY
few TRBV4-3 ASSQGWTRAETQY
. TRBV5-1 ASTSWGGSEAF
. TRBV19 ASSKSPGGPYNEQF
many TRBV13 ASSLLANTGELF
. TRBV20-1 SATKDPSTDTQY